This T cell receptor beta chain is drawn from a study of tumor-infiltrating lymphocytes in primary liver carcinoma. From 500 ng of total RNA, TCR beta-specific cDNA was reverse-transcribed using a constant-region primer. Three nested multiplex PCR rounds, a slightly modified ARM-PCR method, built the TCR beta libraries. TRBV1-TRBV30 forward and Cbeta reverse primers drove the first two roughly 10-cycle rounds. Using its own MiXCR run on the multiplex PCR reads, TCRdb lists one record per CDR3 protein. The sample records approximately 310,000 distinct CDR3 sequences, roughly 60% being singletons. This clonotype showed up many times. This CDR3 is 14 amino acids long. The germline V gene has CDR1 MNHNS and CDR2 SASEGT. The germline V and J ends were trimmed by 0 bases and 6 bases, with 9 bases remaining between them. In addition to blood RNA drawn from unsorted whole blood, germline DNA was extracted.

The sequenced material came from peripheral blood. The genes are TRBV6-1 and TRBJ1-5; D unclear. This clonotype originated in a man aged 40-55 years with primary liver carcinoma and hepatitis B virus infection. The CDR3 reads CASSEARRIQPQHF. DNA for the CDR3: TGTGCCAGCAGTGAAGCGAGAAGAATTCAGCCCCAGCATTTT.